Ten or more counts support the clone carrying this T cell receptor beta chain. The data were obtained in a study of T cells after yellow fever vaccination. TCRdb independently ran MiXCR on the 5' RACE reads; one entry per CDR3 protein. Of fewer than 150,000 distinct CDR3 sequences listed, more than 6% were seen once; the top ten hold less than 0.85%. CDR3 length: 15 amino acids. Unmatched junction bases numbered 9, after V lost 6 bases and J lost 3 bases. The clonotype comes from a man younger than 40 who received the YFV17D yellow fever vaccine. This chain uses TRBV23-1 with TRBJ2-7, with 9 bases lining up with TRBD1. TRBV23-1 is an ORF; its function is uncertain. The sequencing here drew on CD4+ T cells sorted from PBMCs, taken 5 days after the yellow fever booster vaccination. The CDR3 nucleotides are TGCGCCAGCAGCAAGGCGGACAGGGGTAACTACGAGCAGTACTTC. It translates to CASSKADRGNYEQYF.